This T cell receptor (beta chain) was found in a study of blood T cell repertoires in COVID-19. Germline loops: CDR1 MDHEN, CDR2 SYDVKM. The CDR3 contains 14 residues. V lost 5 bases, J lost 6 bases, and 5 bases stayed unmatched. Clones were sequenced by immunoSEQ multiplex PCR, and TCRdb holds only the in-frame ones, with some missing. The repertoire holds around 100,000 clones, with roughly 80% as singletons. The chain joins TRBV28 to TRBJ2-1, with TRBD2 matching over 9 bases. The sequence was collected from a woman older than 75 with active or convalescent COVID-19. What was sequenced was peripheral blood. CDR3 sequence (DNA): TGTGCCAGCAGTCTACGGACTAGCGTCAATGAGCAGTTCTTC. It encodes CASSLRTSVNEQFF.